The next 3 T cell receptor beta chains were all read from a single sample in a study of blood T cell repertoires in COVID-19. The repertoire was sequenced with immunoSEQ multiplex PCR; TCRdb's copy has only in-frame clones and lacks some. The table includes more than 120,000 clones, around four fifths detected once. Material for sequencing was peripheral blood. These receptors originate from a human donor in a cohort sampled during active COVID-19.

The chain employs TRBV14 and TRBJ2-7; no definite D call. The CDR3 extends over 13 amino acids. Germline V CDR1 and CDR2: SGHDN, FVKESK. Trimming took 2 bases from V and 3 from J, leaving 8 bases between them. CDR3 loop: CASSQRLNYEQYF. The CDR3 DNA follows: TGTGCCAGCAGCCAACGGTTGAACTACGAGCAGTACTTC.

This rearrangement joins TRBV12-5 to TRBJ2-7; the D is unclear. V lost 6 bases to trimming and J lost 4 bases, with 7 bases between them. CDR1 and CDR2 from the germline V gene are LGHNT and FRNRAP. CDR3 length: 11 amino acids. As DNA, the CDR3 is TGTGCTAGTGGAAACCTATACGAGCAGTACGTC. It yields the protein CASGNLYEQYV.

The chain combines TRBV24-1 with TRBJ2-1; 10 bases fit TRBD2. Germline trimming cut 8 bases from V and 5 bases from J; bases unmatched to any gene: 8. This CDR3 has 15 residues. The germline V gene has CDR1 KGHDR and CDR2 SFDVKD. CDR3 amino acids: CATKEAGGQDNEQFF. The CDR3 DNA follows: TGTGCCACCAAAGAAGCGGGGGGGCAGGACAATGAGCAGTTCTTC.